The rows below give T cell receptor beta chains drawn from one sample of a study of radiation and T cells in renal cell carcinoma. Method: immunoSEQ multiplex PCR; TCRdb's copy keeps in-frame clones and lacks some. The sample has 100,000 to 150,000 clones; about four fifths are singletons. The material sequenced was blood, taken from a patient whose treatment included radiotherapy and nephrectomy. These receptors came from a man aged 50 or older with renal cell carcinoma. The CDR3 runs from the conserved cysteine through the conserved F or W. The order of the fields is V gene, CDR3 length, clone size, J gene, D gene, CDR3 protein, CDR3 DNA. The D gene is left open where the match is weak. Rows may omit the clone size; those that give it use once, few, many or a size class.

V: TRBV6-5; length: 14; size: -; J: TRBJ1-1; D: -; CDR3: CASSYRGYYTEAFF; DNA: TGTGCCAGCAGTTACCGGGGGTACTACACTGAAGCTTTCTTT
V: TRBV30; length: 13; size: -; J: TRBJ1-5; D: -; CDR3: CAWSVQVDQPQHF; DNA: TGTGCCTGGAGTGTACAAGTCGATCAGCCCCAGCATTTT
V: TRBV21-1; length: 14; size: -; J: TRBJ2-7; D: -; CDR3: CASRAPGGFREQYF; DNA: TGTGCCAGCAGAGCCCCGGGAGGGTTCCGCGAGCAGTACTTC
V: TRBV6-1; length: 11; size: -; J: TRBJ2-5; D: -; CDR3: CASMGQETQYF; DNA: TGTGCCAGCATGGGACAAGAGACCCAGTACTTC
V: TRBV4-1; length: 16; size: -; J: TRBJ1-3; D: -; CDR3: CASSQDSAGKVDTIYF; DNA: TGCGCCAGCAGCCAAGATTCGGCAGGGAAGGTAGACACCATATATTTT
V: TRBV7-9; length: 13; size: -; J: TRBJ1-1; D: -; CDR3: CASSLGQGQEAFF; DNA: TGTGCCAGCAGCTTAGGCCAGGGGCAGGAAGCTTTCTTT
V: TRBV19; length: 14; size: -; J: TRBJ2-2; D: -; CDR3: CASSIVGSTGELFF; DNA: TGTGCCAGTAGTATTGTTGGGAGCACCGGGGAGCTGTTTTTT
V: TRBV6-5; length: 13; size: -; J: TRBJ1-3; D: -; CDR3: CASSPLPGNTIYF; DNA: TGTGCCAGCAGCCCACTGCCCGGAAACACCATATATTTT
V: TRBV4-3; length: 13; size: -; J: TRBJ1-6; D: -; CDR3: CASREGGLSPLHF; DNA: TGCGCCAGCAGGGAGGGGGGATTATCACCCCTCCACTTT
V: TRBV11-2; length: 15; size: -; J: TRBJ2-7; D: TRBD2; CDR3: CASSLGLAGAYEQYF; DNA: TGTGCCAGCAGCTTAGGACTAGCGGGGGCCTACGAGCAGTACTTC
V: TRBV5-1; length: 15; size: -; J: TRBJ2-1; D: TRBD2; CDR3: CASSLPVGRGGEQFF; DNA: TGCGCCAGCAGCTTGCCGGTCGGCCGCGGGGGTGAGCAGTTCTTC
V: TRBV18; length: 11; size: -; J: TRBJ2-3; D: -; CDR3: CASLLTDTQYF; DNA: TGTGCCAGCTTGCTCACAGATACGCAGTATTTT
V: TRBV14; length: 14; size: -; J: TRBJ2-7; D: -; CDR3: CASSQAGRSYEQYF; DNA: TGTGCCAGCAGCCAAGCCGGACGGTCCTACGAGCAGTACTTC
V: TRBV5-1; length: 13; size: few; J: TRBJ2-7; D: TRBD1; CDR3: CASSFGQDYEQYF; DNA: TGCGCCAGCAGCTTCGGACAGGACTACGAGCAGTACTTC
V: TRBV5-1; length: 14; size: -; J: TRBJ1-1; D: -; CDR3: CASILGLGNTEAFF; DNA: TGCGCCAGCATCCTTGGTCTAGGGAACACTGAAGCTTTCTTT
V: TRBV7-3; length: 13; size: -; J: TRBJ2-2; D: -; CDR3: CASSLSETGELFF; DNA: TGTGCCAGCAGCTTAAGTGAGACCGGGGAGCTGTTTTTT
V: TRBV6-5; length: 15; size: -; J: TRBJ1-6; D: -; CDR3: CASSYSTVNNSPLHF; DNA: TGTGCCAGCAGTTACAGCACCGTTAATAATTCACCCCTCCACTTT
V: TRBV6-1; length: 10; size: -; J: TRBJ1-1; D: -; CDR3: CAALNTEAFF; DNA: TGTGCCGCCCTGAACACTGAAGCTTTCTTT
V: TRBV29-1; length: 15; size: -; J: TRBJ2-4; D: TRBD1; CDR3: CSVLPGQLAKNIQYF; DNA: TGCAGCGTGTTACCGGGACAGCTAGCCAAAAACATTCAGTACTTC
V: TRBV6-5; length: 14; size: -; J: TRBJ2-2; D: -; CDR3: CASRTVTFTGELFF; DNA: TGTGCCAGCAGGACAGTAACCTTCACCGGGGAGCTGTTTTTT
V: TRBV30; length: 15; size: -; J: TRBJ2-7; D: -; CDR3: CAWNPSGTNSYEQYF; DNA: TGTGCCTGGAACCCATCCGGGACCAACTCCTACGAGCAGTACTTC
V: TRBV14; length: 16; size: -; J: TRBJ2-7; D: TRBD2; CDR3: CASSPIGLAATYEQYF; DNA: TGTGCCAGCAGCCCGATAGGACTAGCGGCAACCTACGAGCAGTACTTC
V: TRBV5-6; length: 13; size: -; J: TRBJ1-2; D: -; CDR3: CASSHWGYHGYTF; DNA: TGTGCCAGCAGCCATTGGGGGTATCATGGCTACACCTTC
V: TRBV19; length: 17; size: -; J: TRBJ2-3; D: TRBD2; CDR3: CASSIVGSGSSRDTQYF; DNA: TGTGCCAGTAGTATAGTTGGTAGCGGGAGCTCGAGAGATACGCAGTATTTT
V: TRBV10-3; length: 14; size: -; J: TRBJ2-7; D: -; CDR3: CAISEAMPPGEQYF; DNA: TGTGCCATCAGTGAGGCGATGCCGCCCGGGGAGCAGTACTTC
V: TRBV4-2; length: 15; size: -; J: TRBJ1-6; D: -; CDR3: CASSQDGALGSPLHF; DNA: TGTGCCAGCAGCCAAGACGGGGCCTTGGGTTCACCCCTCCACTTT
V: TRBV5-1; length: 15; size: -; J: TRBJ2-3; D: -; CDR3: CASSAPWPAGDTQYF; DNA: TGCGCCAGCAGCGCCCCCTGGCCCGCGGGAGATACGCAGTATTTT
V: TRBV5-1; length: 17; size: -; J: TRBJ1-4; D: -; CDR3: CASSLNSPGATNEKLFF; DNA: TGCGCCAGCAGCTTGAACTCACCCGGAGCAACTAATGAAAAACTGTTTTTT
V: TRBV5-4; length: 15; size: -; J: TRBJ2-2; D: -; CDR3: CASSLDLGPTGELFF; DNA: TGTGCCAGCAGCTTGGATTTGGGGCCCACCGGGGAGCTGTTTTTT
V: TRBV11-2; length: 12; size: -; J: TRBJ1-2; D: -; CDR3: CASSLADYGYTF; DNA: TGTGCCAGCAGCTTAGCTGACTATGGCTACACCTTC
V: TRBV19; length: 12; size: -; J: TRBJ1-5; D: -; CDR3: CASRPSNQPQHF; DNA: TGTGCCAGTAGACCCAGCAATCAGCCCCAGCATTTT
V: TRBV27; length: 15; size: -; J: TRBJ2-4; D: -; CDR3: CASRNTGLSGNIQYF; DNA: TGTGCCAGCAGGAACACAGGGTTGAGCGGAAACATTCAGTACTTC
V: TRBV27; length: 14; size: -; J: TRBJ1-2; D: TRBD1; CDR3: CASRFGQGAYGYTF; DNA: TGTGCCAGCAGATTCGGACAGGGGGCCTATGGCTACACCTTC
V: TRBV7-9; length: 15; size: -; J: TRBJ1-3; D: -; CDR3: CASSFMAGPGNTIYF; DNA: TGTGCCAGCAGCTTCATGGCGGGCCCTGGAAACACCATATATTTT
V: TRBV5-4; length: 15; size: -; J: TRBJ2-5; D: TRBD1; CDR3: CASRGTGGGRETQYF; DNA: TGTGCCAGCAGGGGGACAGGCGGTGGGCGAGAGACCCAGTACTTC
V: TRBV18; length: 16; size: -; J: TRBJ1-3; D: TRBD1; CDR3: CASSPSPGQTGNTIYF; DNA: TGTGCCAGCTCACCCAGCCCGGGACAGACGGGAAACACCATATATTTT
V: TRBV27; length: 18; size: -; J: TRBJ2-3; D: TRBD1; CDR3: CASSLSAPTGAITDTQYF; DNA: TGTGCCAGCAGTTTATCGGCTCCGACAGGGGCGATCACAGATACGCAGTATTTT
V: TRBV5-4; length: 14; size: -; J: TRBJ1-1; D: -; CDR3: CASSLSPVNTEAFF; DNA: TGTGCCAGCAGCTTGAGTCCGGTGAACACTGAAGCTTTCTTT
V: TRBV4-3; length: 16; size: -; J: TRBJ1-1; D: -; CDR3: CASSQDLTDGWTEAFF; DNA: TGCGCCAGCAGCCAAGATCTCACAGACGGGTGGACTGAAGCTTTCTTT
V: TRBV28; length: 12; size: -; J: TRBJ2-7; D: -; CDR3: CASSLRAGEQYF; DNA: TGTGCCAGCAGTTTGCGAGCGGGCGAGCAGTACTTC
V: TRBV29-1; length: 14; size: -; J: TRBJ1-4; D: -; CDR3: CSVSDLLRNEKLFF; DNA: TGCAGCGTTTCCGATTTACTGAGGAACGAAAAACTGTTTTTT
V: TRBV5-1; length: 14; size: -; J: TRBJ1-5; D: -; CDR3: CASSPTGWDQPQHF; DNA: TGCGCCAGCAGCCCCACCGGATGGGATCAGCCCCAGCATTTT
V: TRBV27; length: 15; size: -; J: TRBJ2-5; D: -; CDR3: CASSFKGTSQETQYF; DNA: TGTGCCAGCAGTTTTAAGGGGACATCCCAAGAGACCCAGTACTTC
V: TRBV5-8; length: 18; size: -; J: TRBJ1-5; D: TRBD1; CDR3: CASSFKVGQGRSNQPQHF; DNA: TGTGCCAGCAGCTTTAAGGTTGGACAGGGAAGGAGCAATCAGCCCCAGCATTTT
V: TRBV6-5; length: 14; size: -; J: TRBJ1-2; D: -; CDR3: CATIRAGRLDGYTF; DNA: TGTGCCACGATACGGGCAGGGAGACTGGATGGCTACACCTTC
V: TRBV28; length: 13; size: few; J: TRBJ1-4; D: TRBD1; CDR3: CASMGGQGRQLFF; DNA: TGTGCCAGCATGGGCGGACAGGGTAGACAACTGTTTTTT
V: TRBV27; length: 15; size: -; J: TRBJ2-2; D: TRBD2; CDR3: CASSLTSTNTGELFF; DNA: TGTGCCAGCAGTTTGACTAGCACGAACACCGGGGAGCTGTTTTTT
V: TRBV5-5; length: 14; size: -; J: TRBJ1-2; D: TRBD1; CDR3: CASRMGQSLYGYTF; DNA: TGTGCCAGCAGGATGGGACAGTCCCTTTATGGCTACACCTTC
V: TRBV19; length: 15; size: -; J: TRBJ1-5; D: TRBD1; CDR3: CASNRQGDNNQPQHF; DNA: TGTGCCAGTAACCGACAGGGGGACAACAATCAGCCCCAGCATTTT
V: TRBV7-6; length: 12; size: few; J: TRBJ1-1; D: -; CDR3: CASSLGEREAFF; DNA: TGTGCCAGCAGCTTAGGTGAGCGGGAAGCTTTCTTT
V: TRBV5-1; length: 11; size: -; J: TRBJ2-3; D: -; CDR3: CASRSEDTQYF; DNA: TGCGCCAGCAGATCGGAGGATACGCAGTATTTT